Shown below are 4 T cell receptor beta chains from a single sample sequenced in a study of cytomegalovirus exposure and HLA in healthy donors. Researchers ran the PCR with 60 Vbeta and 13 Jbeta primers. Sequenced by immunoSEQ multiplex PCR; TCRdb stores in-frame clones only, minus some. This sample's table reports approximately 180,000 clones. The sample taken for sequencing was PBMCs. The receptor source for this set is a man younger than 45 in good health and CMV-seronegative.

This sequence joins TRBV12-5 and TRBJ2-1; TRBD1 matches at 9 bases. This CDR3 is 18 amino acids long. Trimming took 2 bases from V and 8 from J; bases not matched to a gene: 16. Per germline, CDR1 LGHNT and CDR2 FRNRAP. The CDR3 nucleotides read TGTGCTAGTGGTTTGCTGATGGCTCCGGGACAGGGTTTCCATGAGCAGTTCTTC. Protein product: CASGLLMAPGQGFHEQFF.

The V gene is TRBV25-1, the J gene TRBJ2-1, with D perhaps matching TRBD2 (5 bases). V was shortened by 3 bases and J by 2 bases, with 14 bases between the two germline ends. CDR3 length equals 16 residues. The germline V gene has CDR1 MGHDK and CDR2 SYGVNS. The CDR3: CASSEGSSTPYNEQFF. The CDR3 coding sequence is TGTGCCAGCAGTGAGGGATCTAGCACCCCCTACAATGAGCAGTTCTTC.

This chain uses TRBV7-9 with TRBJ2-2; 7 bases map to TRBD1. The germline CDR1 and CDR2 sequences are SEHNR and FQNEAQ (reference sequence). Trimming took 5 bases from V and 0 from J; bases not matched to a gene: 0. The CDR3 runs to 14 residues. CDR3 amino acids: CASSGTANTGELFF. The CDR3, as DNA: TGTGCCAGCAGCGGGACAGCGAACACCGGGGAGCTGTTTTTT.

CDR3 DNA sequence: TGTGCCAGCAGGGTGCAGGGGGACACTGAAGCTTTCTTT. Translating gives CASRVQGDTEAFF. The rearrangement links TRBV11-2 to TRBJ1-1, with 7 positions matching TRBD1. V was clipped by 6 bases and J by 3 bases; unmatched bases: 4. Germline V gene data show CDR1 as SGHAT and CDR2 as FQNNGV. The CDR3 runs to 13 residues.